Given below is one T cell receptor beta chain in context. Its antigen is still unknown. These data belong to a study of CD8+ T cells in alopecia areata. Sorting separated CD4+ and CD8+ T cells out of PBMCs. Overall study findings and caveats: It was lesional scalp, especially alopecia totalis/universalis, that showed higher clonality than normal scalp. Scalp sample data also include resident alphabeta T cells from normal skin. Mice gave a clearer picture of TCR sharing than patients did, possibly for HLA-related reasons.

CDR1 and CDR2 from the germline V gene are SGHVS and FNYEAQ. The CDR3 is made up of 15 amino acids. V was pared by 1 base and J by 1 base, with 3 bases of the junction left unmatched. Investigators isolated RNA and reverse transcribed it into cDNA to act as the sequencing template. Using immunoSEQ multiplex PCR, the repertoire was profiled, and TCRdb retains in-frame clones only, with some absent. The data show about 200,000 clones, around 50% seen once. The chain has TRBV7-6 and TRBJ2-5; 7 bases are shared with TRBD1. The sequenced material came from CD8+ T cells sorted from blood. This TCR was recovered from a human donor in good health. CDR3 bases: TGTGCCAGCAGCTTAGGAGGGGGCGGCCAAGAGACCCAGTACTTC. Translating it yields CASSLGGGGQETQYF.